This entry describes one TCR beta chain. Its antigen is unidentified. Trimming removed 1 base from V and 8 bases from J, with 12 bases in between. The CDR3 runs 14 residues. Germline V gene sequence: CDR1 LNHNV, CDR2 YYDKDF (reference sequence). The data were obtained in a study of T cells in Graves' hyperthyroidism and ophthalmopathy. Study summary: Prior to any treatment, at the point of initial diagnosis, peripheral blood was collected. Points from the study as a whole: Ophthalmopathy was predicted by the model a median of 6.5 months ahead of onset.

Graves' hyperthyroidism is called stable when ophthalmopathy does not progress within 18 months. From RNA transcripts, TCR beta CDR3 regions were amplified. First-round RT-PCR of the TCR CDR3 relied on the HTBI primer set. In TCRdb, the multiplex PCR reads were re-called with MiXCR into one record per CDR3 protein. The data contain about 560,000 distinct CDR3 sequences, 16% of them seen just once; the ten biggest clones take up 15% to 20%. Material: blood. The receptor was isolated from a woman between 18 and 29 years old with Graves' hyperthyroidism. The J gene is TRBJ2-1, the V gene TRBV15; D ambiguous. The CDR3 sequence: CATSRAWSSYEQFF. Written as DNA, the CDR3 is TGTGCCACCAGCAGAGCTTGGAGTTCCTATGAGCAGTTCTTC.